Each of the 9 T cell receptor beta chains below was sequenced from the same sample in a study of shared clonotypes between healthy human individuals. Sequencing was performed with immunoSEQ multiplex PCR; in TCRdb, only in-frame clones are kept and a portion is missing. The sample includes fewer than 1 million clones, about 96% of them seen just once. Positive CCR7 selection of CD45RO-negative cells yielded the naive CD8 cells, and terminally differentiated effector memory CD45RA+ cells were excluded. Sequencing was carried out using naive CD8+ T cells sorted from blood. Source of these receptors: a man aged 25-45 years in good health.

The genes are TRBV6-5 and TRBJ2-7; 10 bases are a match to TRBD2. The CDR3 contains 15 residues. CDR1 and CDR2 (germline): MNHEY, SVGAGI. With 6 bases clipped from V and 1 base from J, the junction kept 6 bases outside the gene matches. The CDR3 loop reads CASRSGLAASYEQYF. DNA of the CDR3: TGTGCCAGCAGGTCTGGACTAGCGGCGTCCTACGAGCAGTACTTC.

DNA for the CDR3: TGTGCCAGCAGCCTGAGGGGAGGTGGCCCAAGCAGGGATACGCAGTATTTT. Protein product: CASSLRGGGPSRDTQYF. V is TRBV5-6 and J is TRBJ2-3; D may be TRBD2 (6 bases). Germline V lookup: CDR1 SGHDT, CDR2 YYEEEE. The CDR3 totals 17 residues. With 4 bases removed from V and 6 bases from J, the gap between germline ends came to 24 bases.

The chain is built from TRBV9 and TRBJ2-3, with D perhaps assigned TRBD1 or TRBD2 (5 bases each). This CDR3 has 13 amino acids. Germline V gene data show CDR1 as SGDLS and CDR2 as YYNGEE. Trimming stripped 0 bases from V and 7 bases from J, with 9 bases between. In nucleotides, the CDR3 is TGTGCCAGCAGCGTAGAAGGGACGAATACGCAGTATTTT. Translation: CASSVEGTNTQYF.

Written as DNA, the CDR3 is TGCGCCAGCAGCCAAGACGTTGGTGGTGAGCAGTTCTTC. Protein product: CASSQDVGGEQFF. This chain links TRBV4-3 with TRBJ2-1; D is unclear. Trimming removed 0 bases at V and 9 bases at J, with 9 bases between. Germline values: CDR1 LGHNA, CDR2 YSLEER. The CDR3 covers 13 residues.

The V and J genes are TRBV4-1 and TRBJ1-5; 9 bases align to TRBD1. Germline CDR1 is MGHRA and CDR2 is YSYEKL. The CDR3 has 17 amino acids. The ends lost 1 base at V and 1 base at J; junction bases unmatched: 5. CDR3 in amino acids: CASSQVGTGLSNQPQHF. The CDR3 DNA follows: TGCGCCAGCAGCCAAGTGGGGACAGGGCTAAGCAATCAGCCCCAGCATTTT.

J is TRBJ1-1 and V is TRBV7-9, with a possible D match to TRBD1 (6 bases). Germline V gives CDR1 SEHNR, CDR2 FQNEAQ (reference sequence). The CDR3 sequence is 16 residues long. Trimming shortened V by 6 bases and J by 3 bases, and 20 bases separated the two germline ends. DNA for the CDR3: TGTGCCAGCAGATCCGACTGGGGGGCGCCCGACACTGAAGCTTTCTTT. Encoded protein: CASRSDWGAPDTEAFF. The full variable domain, its missing parts supplied by reference TRBV7-9 and TRBJ1-1, is DTGVSQNPRHKITKRGQNVTFRCDPISEHNRLYWYRQTLGQGPEFLTYFQNEAQLEKSRLLSDRFSAERPKGSFSTLEIQRTEQGDSAMYLCASRSDWGAPDTEAFFGQGTRLTVV.

This chain links TRBV28 with TRBJ1-1, with a possible D match to TRBD1 (6 bases). Trimming took off 7 bases at V and 1 base at J, with 10 bases between the two ends. Per germline, CDR1 MDHEN and CDR2 SYDVKM. The CDR3 is made up of 13 amino acids. CDR3 protein: CASTPRGNTEAFF. The CDR3 DNA reads TGTGCCAGCACACCCAGGGGGAACACTGAAGCTTTCTTT.

This sequence joins TRBV7-9 and TRBJ2-2, with TRBD2 as a possible D gene (5 bases). CDR3 length: 16 amino acids. CDR1 and CDR2 from the germline V gene are SEHNR and FQNEAQ (reference sequence). V lost 0 bases and J lost 0, with 8 bases in between. The CDR3 protein is CASSLAAGPNTGELFF. The CDR3 DNA is TGTGCCAGCAGCTTAGCGGCGGGCCCGAACACCGGGGAGCTGTTTTTT.

J is TRBJ2-5 and V is TRBV14; D is uncertain. Trimming removed 4 bases at V and 2 bases at J, with 8 bases between. Germline-derived CDR1 and CDR2 are SGHDN and FVKESK. The CDR3 length is 13 residues. CDR3 coding DNA: TGTGCCAGCAGCCTCATCGATCAAGAGACCCAGTACTTC. Amino acid sequence: CASSLIDQETQYF.